Following are 28 T cell receptor beta chains from one sample sequenced in a study of human T cells and chemical hapten exposure. TCRdb redid the calling of the RACE reads with MiXCR, one entry per CDR3 protein. This table has over 85,000 distinct CDR3 sequences, around 12% appearing once. Time point noted: patch test 1, 2 weeks after DPC sensitization. Documented treatment: therapeutic diphenylcyclopropenone sensitization with weekly scalp DPC. Sequencing was performed on whole blood, taken in connection with sensitization to the hapten diphenylcyclopropenone (DPC). The receptors come from a woman between 35 and 50 years old with alopecia areata. Some clones in this sample may be carry-over from other donors' samples.

Worth noting for this clonotype: The conserved phenylalanine or tryptophan is not found at the CDR3 terminus, so this likely reflects a read error. The chain joins TRBV27 to TRBJ1-2; the D gene is possibly TRBD1 (5 bases). The CDR3 totals 13 residues. Germline V gene sequence: CDR1 MNHEY, CDR2 SMNVEV (reference sequence). V was cut by 6 bases and J by 4 bases, with 12 bases left in between. The DNA of the CDR3 is TGTGCCAGCAGCCCCCAGGGAGGCTATGGCTACACCCTC. This gives the protein CASSPQGGYGYTL.

The chain is built from TRBV7-2 and TRBJ2-5; 7 nucleotides align to TRBD1. CDR1 is SGHTA and CDR2 is FQGNSA in the germline V gene. Trimming removed 5 bases from V and 3 bases from J; junction bases left unmatched: 6. CDR3 length equals 14 residues. CDR3 sequence reads: CASSRKTGKETQYF. In DNA, the CDR3 is TGTGCCAGCAGCCGGAAGACAGGGAAAGAGACCCAGTACTTC.

This chain connects TRBV28 to TRBJ2-1; D may be TRBD2 (5 bases). The V end was cut by 4 bases, the J end by 9 bases, with 7 bases between. This CDR3 comprises 11 residues. The germline CDR1 and CDR2 sequences are MDHEN and SYDVKM. CDR3 nucleotides: TGTGCCAGCAGTTCTAGCACTGAGCAGTTCTTC. Protein: CASSSSTEQFF. Variable domain in full (rest from reference TRBV28 and TRBJ2-1): DVKVTQSSRYLVKRTGEKVFLECVQDMDHENMFWYRQDPGLGLRLIYFSYDVKMKEKGDIPEGYSVSREKKERFSLILESASTNQTSMYLCASSSSTEQFFGPGTRLTVL.

The chain couples TRBV3-1 to TRBJ2-7, with a weak D call TRBD2 (5 bases). The CDR3 sequence is 15 residues long. Trimming removed 0 bases from V and 7 bases from J, with 16 bases in between. Germline V gives CDR1 LGHDT, CDR2 YNNKEL (reference sequence). The CDR3 protein is CASSQDYHRPGEQYF. CDR3 sequence (DNA): TGTGCCAGCAGCCAAGATTACCACCGCCCGGGGGAGCAGTACTTC.

This clonotype has a count of ten or more. The V and J genes are TRBV6-2 or TRBV6-3 and TRBJ1-1, with 8 bases aligning to TRBD1. Unmatched junction bases numbered 8, after V lost 6 bases and J lost 5 bases. The CDR3 length is 14 residues. The germline V gene has CDR1 MNHEY and CDR2 SVGEGT. The CDR3 coding sequence is TGTGCCAGCAGAAACAGGGGGGGATCGACTGAAGCTTTCTTT. Residues: CASRNRGGSTEAFF.

The chain joins TRBV6-6 to TRBJ2-5, with 8 bases lining up with TRBD2. After removal of 6 bases from V and 4 bases from J, the junction contained 4 bases not matched to a gene. The CDR3 contains 13 residues. The V gene's germline CDR1 is MNHNY and CDR2 SVGAGI (reference sequence). The CDR3 sequence: CASRTSGRETQYF. CDR3 DNA: TGTGCCAGCAGGACCAGCGGGAGAGAGACCCAGTACTTC.

The CDR3 region is CASSSGTSGPDTQYF. As DNA, the CDR3 is TGCGCCAGCAGCTCCGGGACTAGCGGCCCAGATACGCAGTATTTT. V is TRBV5-1 and J is TRBJ2-3; 11 positions match TRBD2. V gave up 3 bases and J gave up 4 bases; unmatched junction bases: 4. Per the germline V gene, CDR1 is SGHRS and CDR2 is YFSETQ. The CDR3 extends over 15 amino acids. The full variable domain, its missing parts supplied by reference TRBV5-1 and TRBJ2-3, is KAGVTQTPRYLIKTRGQQVTLSCSPISGHRSVSWYQQTPGQGLQFLFEYFSETQRNKGNFPGRFSGRQFSNSRSEMNVSTLELGDSALYLCASSSGTSGPDTQYFGPGTRLTVL.

The genes are TRBV12-3 or TRBV12-4 and TRBJ2-2; no clear D. CDR3 length: 13 amino acids. Trimming cost V 6 bases and J 6 bases, with 11 bases left between them. Here the CDR3 reads CASRVQEAGELFF. The CDR3 DNA reads as TGTGCCAGCAGGGTCCAAGAGGCCGGGGAGCTGTTTTTT.

This clonotype has just a few counts. J is TRBJ1-4 and V is TRBV20-1; D is undetermined. V was clipped by 0 bases and J by 0 bases, with 8 bases between them. This CDR3 has 15 residues. The germline CDR1 and CDR2 sequences are DFQATT and SNEGSKA (reference sequence). The CDR3 DNA sequence: TGCAGTGCTAGAGAAACCGGGACAACTAATGAAAAACTGTTTTTT. Translation: CSARETGTTNEKLFF.

V gene TRBV4-1 combines with J gene TRBJ2-1, with TRBD2 identical over 13 bases. Per germline, CDR1 MGHRA and CDR2 YSYEKL. With 4 bases clipped from V and 2 bases from J, the junction kept 5 bases outside the gene matches. The CDR3 covers 17 residues. The chain's CDR3 is CASSPRTSGSTYNEQFF. CDR3 DNA sequence: TGCGCCAGCAGCCCTCGGACTAGCGGGAGTACCTACAATGAGCAGTTCTTC.

The chain links TRBV2 to TRBJ2-2; D gene uncertain. Germline-derived CDR1 and CDR2 are SNHLY and FYNNEI. Trimming left V 0 bases short and J 4 bases short, with 12 bases between. The length of the CDR3 is 16 residues. Here the CDR3 reads CASSEALGEITGELFF. As DNA, the CDR3 is TGTGCCAGCAGTGAAGCGCTTGGGGAAATCACCGGGGAGCTGTTTTTT.

This clonotype was detected a few times. The rearrangement links TRBV6-2 or TRBV6-3 to TRBJ2-3; possibly TRBD1 for D (6 bases). CDR3 size: 13 residues. Trimming removed 10 bases from V and 0 bases from J, with 11 bases in between. Germline loops: CDR1 MNHEY, CDR2 SVGEGT. The CDR3 DNA reads as TGTGCCACCGGAACAGGGAGCACAGATACGCAGTATTTT. Translating it yields CATGTGSTDTQYF.

This clonotype was detected ten times or more. This rearrangement joins TRBV7-6 to TRBJ2-3; D uncertain. Germline V gene lookup returns CDR1 SGHVS and CDR2 FNYEAQ. The CDR3 extends over 16 amino acids. The ends were cut back, 4 bases at V and 0 bases at J, with 14 bases in the middle. The CDR3: CASSYRRGPSTDTQYF. CDR3 sequence (DNA): TGTGCCAGCAGCTACCGGCGAGGCCCTAGCACAGATACGCAGTATTTT.

The table lists this clonotype with a few counts. The chain has TRBV30 and TRBJ2-3, with D uncertain. Trimming pared 2 bases from V and 1 base from J, leaving 13 bases between. This CDR3 has 15 amino acids. Germline loops: CDR1 GTSNPN, CDR2 SVGIG (reference sequence). The CDR3 DNA reads TGTGCCTGGAGTCGGGCTCCCGAGGGCACAGATACGCAGTATTTT. Amino acid sequence: CAWSRAPEGTDTQYF.

This chain connects TRBV5-1 to TRBJ2-1; possibly TRBD1 for D (5 bases). The CDR3 has 14 residues. V was clipped by 3 bases and J by 15 bases, with 22 bases between them. Germline values: CDR1 SGHRS, CDR2 YFSETQ. CDR3 sequence (DNA): TGCGCCAGCAGCTCCACCGGACCTCGACAGATCCCGTTCTTC. Translating it yields CASSSTGPRQIPFF.

V usage is TRBV27 and J usage is TRBJ1-5, with D perhaps matching TRBD1 (6 bases). The CDR3 has 14 residues. Germline V gives CDR1 MNHEY, CDR2 SMNVEV (reference sequence). Trimming left V 8 bases short and J 4 bases short, with 15 bases between. The DNA for the CDR3 is TGTGCCAGCGGGGGGGCAGGACAAAATCAGCCCCAGCATTTT. Encoded protein: CASGGAGQNQPQHF.

This rearrangement joins TRBV28 to TRBJ2-7, with TRBD1 matching 8 bases. V lost 2 bases, J lost 4 bases, and 10 bases stayed unmatched. Germline CDR1 is MDHEN and CDR2 is SYDVKM. This CDR3 comprises 16 residues. Here the CDR3 DNA reads TGTGCCAGCAGTTTAGGAGGCGGACAGGGTTTTTACGAGCAGTACTTC. Translation gives CASSLGGGQGFYEQYF.

The rearrangement joins TRBV19 to TRBJ1-5; D is unclear. Trimming removed 0 bases from V and 3 bases from J, with 9 bases in between. Germline values: CDR1 LNHDA, CDR2 SQIVND (reference sequence). The length of the CDR3 is 15 residues. The CDR3, as DNA: TGTGCCAGTAGTATAGAGGCCCGGACCAATCAGCCCCAGCATTTT. Its protein product is CASSIEARTNQPQHF.

This clonotype was detected a few times. The chain uses TRBV28 and TRBJ2-2; 8 bases agree with TRBD1. This CDR3 has 15 residues. Germline assignment: CDR1 MDHEN and CDR2 SYDVKM. The trim removed 5 bases at V and 7 bases at J, leaving 9 bases unmatched. Written as DNA, the CDR3 is TGTGCCAGCAGTAGTCCGGGACAGGCGATCGGGGAGCTGTTTTTT. This sequence encodes CASSSPGQAIGELFF.

Worth noting for this clonotype: Its ends do not fully match the called genes, so a read error is possible. This chain connects TRBV6-2 or TRBV6-3 to TRBJ2-7; unclear D gene. CDR3 length: 17 residues. The germline V gene encodes CDR1 MNHEY and CDR2 SVGEGT. This CDR3 reads CASRKKGALTPSYGQYF. The DNA for the CDR3 is TGTGCCAGCAGGAAGAAAGGCGCCCTCACCCCTTCCTACGGGCAGTACTTC.

Worth noting for this clonotype: The CDR3 ends on some other residue instead of the conserved phenylalanine or tryptophan, so this is likely a read error. The rearrangement links TRBV5-1 to TRBJ2-5, with TRBD2 matching over 11 bases. This CDR3 region has 14 residues. The V gene end was trimmed by 3 bases and the J gene end by 4 bases; junction bases not matched to a gene: 2. The germline V gene encodes CDR1 SGHRS and CDR2 YFSETQ. The CDR3 sequence: CASSSGTSGETQYS. In DNA form, the CDR3 reads TGCGCCAGCAGCTCCGGGACTAGCGGAGAGACCCAGTACTCC.

There are many counts of this clonotype. The chain employs TRBV29-1 and TRBJ2-5, with 7 nucleotides matching TRBD2. The CDR3 extends over 12 amino acids. The V segment lost 6 bases and the J segment 2 bases; nucleotides outside the gene matches: 3. CDR1 and CDR2 (germline): SQVTM, ANQGSEA. This chain's CDR3 is CSVAGQQETQYF. CDR3 DNA sequence: TGCAGCGTAGCGGGGCAACAAGAGACCCAGTACTTC.

This chain connects TRBV11-2 to TRBJ2-1; D is unresolved. V was cut by 3 bases and J by 6 bases, with 15 bases left in between. Per germline, CDR1 SGHAT and CDR2 FQNNGV. This CDR3 comprises 15 residues. Here the CDR3 DNA reads TGTGCCAGCAGCTTTGACTCCTCCCGGCCCAATGAGCAGTTCTTC. It specifies CASSFDSSRPNEQFF.

This clonotype was counted once. The rearrangement joins TRBV28 to TRBJ1-2, with D possibly matching TRBD1 (5 bases). The CDR3 runs 15 residues. Germline CDR1 and CDR2: MDHEN and SYDVKM. V lost 4 bases and J lost 13, with 25 bases in between. The CDR3 DNA reads as TGTGCCAGCAGTTCCCAGGGCAGGGAACCTCTTCGGTGCACCTTC. This translates into CASSSQGREPLRCTF.

This clonotype was seen only a few times. V usage is TRBV5-1 and J usage is TRBJ2-6; no firm D call. With 0 bases removed from V and 4 bases from J, the gap between germline ends came to 11 bases. Germline V CDR1 and CDR2: SGHRS, YFSETQ. The CDR3 sequence is 16 residues long. CDR3 in DNA: TGCGCCAGCAGCTTGGGTCGCACCGCCGGGGCCAACGTCCTGACTTTC. Translation: CASSLGRTAGANVLTF.

In this sample, this clonotype turned up many times. The rearrangement uses TRBV12-3 or TRBV12-4 and TRBJ1-2; TRBD1 agrees at 7 bases. The J segment lost 2 bases and the V segment lost 1 base, leaving 10 bases of the junction unmatched. This CDR3 spans 17 amino acids. The CDR3 loop is CASSLDRGGERNYGYTF. The CDR3 DNA follows: TGTGCCAGCAGTTTAGACAGGGGAGGGGAAAGAAACTATGGCTACACCTTC.

The rearrangement uses TRBV12-3 or TRBV12-4 and TRBJ1-1; D is perhaps TRBD1 (6 bases). The CDR3 spans 15 residues. Trimming left V 5 bases short and J 5 bases short, with 18 bases between. The CDR3 DNA is TGTGCCAGCAGTAAGACAGGAGGTATGGGGACTGAAGCTTTCTTT. Its protein is CASSKTGGMGTEAFF.

This clonotype was counted a few times. The V and J genes are TRBV6-6 and TRBJ1-2, with D uncertain. Germline V CDR1 and CDR2: MNHNY, SVGAGI (reference sequence). CDR3 length: 14 residues. The germline V and J ends were trimmed by 8 bases and 8 bases, with 21 bases remaining between them. The CDR3 spells CASAITRGSQGYTF. The CDR3 DNA reads TGTGCCAGCGCCATAACACGGGGAAGCCAGGGCTACACCTTC.